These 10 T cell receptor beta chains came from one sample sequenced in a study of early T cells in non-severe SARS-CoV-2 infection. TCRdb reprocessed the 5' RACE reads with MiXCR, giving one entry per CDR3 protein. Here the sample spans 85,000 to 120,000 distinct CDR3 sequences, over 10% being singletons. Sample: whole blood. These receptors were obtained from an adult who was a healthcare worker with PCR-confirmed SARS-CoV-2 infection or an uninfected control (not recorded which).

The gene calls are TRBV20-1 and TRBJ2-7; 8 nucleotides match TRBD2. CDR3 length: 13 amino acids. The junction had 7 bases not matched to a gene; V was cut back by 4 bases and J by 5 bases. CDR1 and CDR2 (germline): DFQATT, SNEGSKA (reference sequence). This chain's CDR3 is CSATGTSIDEQYF. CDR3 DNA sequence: TGCAGTGCTACCGGGACTAGTATCGACGAGCAGTACTTC.

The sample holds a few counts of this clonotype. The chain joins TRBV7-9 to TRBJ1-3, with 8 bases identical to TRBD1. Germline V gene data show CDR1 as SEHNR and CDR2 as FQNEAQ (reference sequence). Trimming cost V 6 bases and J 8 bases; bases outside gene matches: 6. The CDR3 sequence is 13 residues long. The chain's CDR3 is CASRGQDWDTIYF. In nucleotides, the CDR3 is TGTGCCAGCAGGGGACAGGATTGGGACACCATATATTTT.

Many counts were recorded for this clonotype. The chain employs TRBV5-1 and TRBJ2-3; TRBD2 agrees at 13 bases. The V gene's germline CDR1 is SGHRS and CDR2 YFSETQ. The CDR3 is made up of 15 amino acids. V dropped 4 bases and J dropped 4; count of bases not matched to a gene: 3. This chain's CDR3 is CASSPGLAGADTQYF. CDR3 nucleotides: TGCGCCAGCAGCCCCGGACTAGCGGGAGCAGATACGCAGTATTTT. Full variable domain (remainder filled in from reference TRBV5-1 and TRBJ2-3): KAGVTQTPRYLIKTRGQQVTLSCSPISGHRSVSWYQQTPGQGLQFLFEYFSETQRNKGNFPGRFSGRQFSNSRSEMNVSTLELGDSALYLCASSPGLAGADTQYFGPGTRLTVL.

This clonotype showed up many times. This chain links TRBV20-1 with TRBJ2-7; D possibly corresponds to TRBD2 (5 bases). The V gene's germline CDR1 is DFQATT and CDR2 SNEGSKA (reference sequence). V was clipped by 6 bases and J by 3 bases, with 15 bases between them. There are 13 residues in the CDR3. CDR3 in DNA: TGCAGTGCCTCGGCAGGACTCTTCTACGAGCAGTACTTC. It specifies CSASAGLFYEQYF.

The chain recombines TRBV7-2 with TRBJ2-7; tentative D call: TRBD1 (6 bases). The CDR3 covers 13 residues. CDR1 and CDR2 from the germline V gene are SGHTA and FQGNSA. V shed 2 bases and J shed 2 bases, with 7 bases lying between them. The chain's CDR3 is CASSLTGPYEQYF. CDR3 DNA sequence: TGTGCCAGCAGCTTAACAGGGCCCTACGAGCAGTACTTC.

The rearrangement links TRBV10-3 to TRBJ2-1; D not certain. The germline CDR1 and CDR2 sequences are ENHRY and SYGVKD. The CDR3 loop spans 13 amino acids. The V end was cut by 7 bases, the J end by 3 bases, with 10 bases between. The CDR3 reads CAITPSIYNEQFF. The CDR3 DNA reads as TGTGCCATCACCCCCTCGATCTACAATGAGCAGTTCTTC.

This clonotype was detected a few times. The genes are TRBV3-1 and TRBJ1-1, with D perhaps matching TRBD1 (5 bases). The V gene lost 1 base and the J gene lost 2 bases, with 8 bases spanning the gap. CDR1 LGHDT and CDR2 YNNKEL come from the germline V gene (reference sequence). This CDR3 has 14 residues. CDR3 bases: TGTGCCAGCAGCCAAGGGGACTATAACACTGAAGCTTTCTTT. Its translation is CASSQGDYNTEAFF.

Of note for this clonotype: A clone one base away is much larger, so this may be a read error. Here the CDR3 DNA reads TGTGCCAGCAGTCCCCGGACTAGCGGGAAGTACACAGTTACGCAGTATTTT. This gives the protein CASSPRTSGKYTVTQYF. V gene TRBV27 combines with J gene TRBJ2-3, with 12 bases matching TRBD2. In germline, CDR1 is MNHEY, CDR2 SMNVEV (reference sequence). The length of the CDR3 is 17 residues.

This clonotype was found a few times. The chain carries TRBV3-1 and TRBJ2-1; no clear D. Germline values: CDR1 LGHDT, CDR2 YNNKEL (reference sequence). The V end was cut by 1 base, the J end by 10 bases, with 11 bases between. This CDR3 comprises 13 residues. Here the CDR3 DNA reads TGTGCCAGCAGCCAAGGGAGCTTTAAGGAGCAGTTCTTC. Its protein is CASSQGSFKEQFF.

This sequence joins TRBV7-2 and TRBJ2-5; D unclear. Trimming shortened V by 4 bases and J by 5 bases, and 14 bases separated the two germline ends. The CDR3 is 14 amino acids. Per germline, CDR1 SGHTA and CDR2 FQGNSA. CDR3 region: CASSSLLGYETQYF. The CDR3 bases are TGTGCCAGCAGCTCACTCCTTGGTTACGAGACCCAGTACTTC.